Following are 9 T cell receptor beta chains from one sample sequenced in a study of blood T cell repertoires in COVID-19. Repertoires were generated with immunoSEQ multiplex PCR, while TCRdb's copy carries only in-frame clones and drops some. The table shows roughly 700,000 clones, with 75% to 90% occurring only once. The sequencing input was peripheral blood. These receptors originate from a woman aged 18-29 years with acute or convalescent COVID-19.

This chain uses TRBV7-9 with TRBJ2-5, with D maybe TRBD1 (5 bases). This CDR3 is 16 amino acids long. Germline CDR1 and CDR2: SEHNR and FQNEAQ (reference sequence). Trimming stripped 1 base from V and 0 bases from J, with 12 bases between. The CDR3 here is CASSLGAGMYQETQYF. The CDR3 DNA is TGTGCCAGCAGCTTAGGGGCAGGGATGTACCAAGAGACCCAGTACTTC.

CDR3 coding DNA: TGTGCCAGCAGCCCCTACGAGACAGTGAACACCGGGGAGCTGTTTTTT. Its protein is CASSPYETVNTGELFF. The V call is TRBV3-1 (or the pseudogene TRBV3-2), the J call TRBJ2-2; a weak D match, TRBD1 (5 bases). Germline V gene lookup returns CDR1 LGHDT and CDR2 YNNKEL (reference sequence). V was clipped by 4 bases and J by 1 base, with 13 bases between them. The CDR3 length is 16 residues.

This chain joins TRBV19 and TRBJ2-3; 8 positions match TRBD1. Germline lookup yields CDR1 LNHDA and CDR2 SQIVND (reference sequence). This CDR3 has 14 amino acids. After removal of 5 bases from V and 4 bases from J, the junction contained 5 bases not matched to a gene. The CDR3: CASSLQGGSDTQYF. Written as DNA, the CDR3 is TGTGCCAGTAGTTTACAGGGGGGCTCAGATACGCAGTATTTT.

This clone was recorded a few times. The chain combines TRBV5-1 with TRBJ1-3; a possible D gene is TRBD1 (5 bases). Germline loops: CDR1 SGHRS, CDR2 YFSETQ. CDR3 size: 17 residues. Trimming left V 2 bases short and J 0 bases short, with 15 bases between. DNA for the CDR3: TGCGCCAGCAGCTTACACAGGTTGGGAAGCTCTGGAAACACCATATATTTT. This sequence encodes CASSLHRLGSSGNTIYF. The whole variable domain, remainder taken from reference TRBV5-1 and TRBJ1-3, is KAGVTQTPRYLIKTRGQQVTLSCSPISGHRSVSWYQQTPGQGLQFLFEYFSETQRNKGNFPGRFSGRQFSNSRSEMNVSTLELGDSALYLCASSLHRLGSSGNTIYFGEGSWLTVV.

The genes are TRBV6-1 and TRBJ1-3; D might be TRBD1 (6 bases). The CDR3 runs 18 residues. V was shortened by 4 bases and J by 0 bases, with 19 bases between the two germline ends. Germline-derived CDR1 and CDR2 are MNHNS and SASEGT. CDR3 bases: TGTGCCAGCAGTGGTGGTTGGACCCAGGGGAACTCTGGAAACACCATATATTTT. Residues: CASSGGWTQGNSGNTIYF.

The V call is TRBV27, the J call TRBJ1-2, with D uncertain. This CDR3 has 14 amino acids. V dropped 8 bases and J dropped 6 bases, with 19 bases sitting between them. Germline lookup yields CDR1 MNHEY and CDR2 SMNVEV (reference sequence). This chain's CDR3 is CASPVGLPPDGYTF. The CDR3 nucleotides are TGTGCCAGCCCAGTTGGACTTCCTCCGGATGGCTACACCTTC.

V usage is TRBV21-1 and J usage is TRBJ1-5; TRBD1 is taken as the D call from the table, unchecked against the DNA. TRBV21-1 is noted as a pseudogene. The CDR3 sequence is 16 residues long. This CDR3 is CASSSQGVESNQPQHF. The DNA for the CDR3 is TGTGCCAGCAGTTCCCAGGGGGTTGAAAGCAATCAGCCCCAGCATTTT.

The J gene is TRBJ2-7, the V gene TRBV30; TRBD2 matches at 7 bases. CDR3 length: 13 residues. Germline V gene sequence: CDR1 GTSNPN, CDR2 SVGIG (reference sequence). The V gene end was trimmed by 1 base and the J gene end by 4 bases; junction bases not matched to a gene: 4. The CDR3 is CAWSDGRTYEQYF. The CDR3 DNA reads TGTGCCTGGAGTGACGGGAGGACATACGAGCAGTACTTC.

The rearrangement links TRBV7-2 to TRBJ1-2, with TRBD1 matching 7 bases. Germline-derived CDR1 and CDR2 are SGHTA and FQGNSA. V trimming: 1 base; J trimming: 2 bases; junction bases outside the gene matches: 7. The CDR3 has 16 residues. The CDR3 nucleotides read TGTGCCAGCAGCTTAGAGTCAGGGGGTATGAACTATGGCTACACCTTC. Translation: CASSLESGGMNYGYTF.